This T cell receptor beta chain was found in a study of T cells in Graves' hyperthyroidism and ophthalmopathy. Amplification yielded TCR beta CDR3 regions, with RNA transcripts as the source. With the HTBI primer set, the TCR CDR3 went through a first round of RT-PCR. TCRdb itself ran the multiplex PCR reads through MiXCR, one entry per CDR3 protein. The table lists over 650,000 distinct CDR3 sequences, about 45% of them singletons, with more than 7% in the top ten. This CDR3 has 15 residues. V was clipped by 5 bases and J by 2 bases, with 10 bases between them. Germline V CDR1 and CDR2: SEHNR, FQNEAQ (reference sequence).

The clonotype originates from an adult man with Graves' disease, either hyperthyroidism or ophthalmopathy (not recorded which). Material: peripheral blood or thyroid tissue (not recorded which). The genes are TRBV7-9 and TRBJ2-6; TRBD2 is a possible D gene (6 bases). The CDR3 DNA reads as TGTGCCAGCAGCGGGAGGCGCCCTGGGGCCAACGTCCTGACTTTC. Translation gives CASSGRRPGANVLTF.